This T cell receptor beta chain was recorded in a study of blood T cell repertoires in COVID-19. The wider study: Samples representing acute and convalescent COVID-19 were sourced from the United States, Italy and Spain. In each case, the material was cDNA or gDNA derived from T cells, B-cell-depleted T cells, or PBMCs.

V trimming: 5 bases; J trimming: 7 bases; junction bases outside the gene matches: 8. CDR1 and CDR2 from the germline V gene are LGHDT and YNNKEL (reference sequence). There are 14 residues in the CDR3. How the authors handled the data: Reference gene primer amplification gave nucleated cell count estimates. Clones were read by immunoSEQ multiplex PCR, and TCRdb kept only the in-frame ones, dropping some. The DNA was the basis for D and trimming; V, J and clone size are from that table. The sample records 200,000 or so clones, around 86% being singletons. The rearrangement links TRBV3-1 (or the pseudogene TRBV3-2) to TRBJ1-2; 9 nucleotides agree with TRBD1. Sequencing used PBMCs or T cells enriched from blood (not recorded which). The receptor comes from a woman in her thirties or forties with acute COVID-19. CDR3 in DNA: TGTGCCAGCAGCTTAGGGACAGGGCTGGCTGGCTACACCTTC. Translating gives CASSLGTGLAGYTF.